This T cell receptor (beta chain) was documented in a study of cytomegalovirus exposure and HLA in healthy donors. Study results and limitations: Cytomegalovirus association was assigned to over 150 TCR beta chains.

Donors were drawn from the approximately 120-subject validation cohort, separate from the approximately 680-subject first cohort. The protocol was immunoSEQ multiplex PCR, while the TCRdb copy is restricted to in-frame clones and leaves out a portion. The sample has approximately 170,000 clones; about 85% are singletons. This CDR3 is built from 13 residues. The ends were cut back, 0 bases at V and 8 bases at J, with 11 bases in the middle. Per the germline V gene, CDR1 is SGHRS and CDR2 is YFSETQ. Note on this clone: Its antigen is not identified.

Sequencing was carried out using PBMCs. The V gene is TRBV5-1, the J gene TRBJ1-2, with D uncertain. This TCR was recovered from a man aged 18 to 30 in good health and CMV-seropositive. The CDR3 here is CASSLDGEGGYTF. CDR3 DNA sequence: TGCGCCAGCAGCTTGGATGGGGAGGGAGGCTACACCTTC.